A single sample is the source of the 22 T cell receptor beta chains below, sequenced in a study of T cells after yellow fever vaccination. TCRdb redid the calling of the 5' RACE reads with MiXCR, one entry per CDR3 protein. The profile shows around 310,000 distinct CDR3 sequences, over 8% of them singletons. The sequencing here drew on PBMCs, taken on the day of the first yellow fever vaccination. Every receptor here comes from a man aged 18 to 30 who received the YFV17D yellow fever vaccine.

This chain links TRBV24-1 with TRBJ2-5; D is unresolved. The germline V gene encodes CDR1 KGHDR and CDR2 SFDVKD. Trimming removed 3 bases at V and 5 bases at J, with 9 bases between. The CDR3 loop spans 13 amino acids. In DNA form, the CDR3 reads TGTGCCACCAGTGATGGGGTTGGGGAGACCCAGTACTTC. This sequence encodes CATSDGVGETQYF.

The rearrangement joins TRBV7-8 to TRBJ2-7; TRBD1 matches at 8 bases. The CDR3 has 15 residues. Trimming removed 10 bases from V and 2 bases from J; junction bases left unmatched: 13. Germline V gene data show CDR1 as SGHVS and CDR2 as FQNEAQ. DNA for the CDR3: TGTGCCACCACGTATCGTGGGACAGGAACCTACGAGCAGTACTTC. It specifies CATTYRGTGTYEQYF.

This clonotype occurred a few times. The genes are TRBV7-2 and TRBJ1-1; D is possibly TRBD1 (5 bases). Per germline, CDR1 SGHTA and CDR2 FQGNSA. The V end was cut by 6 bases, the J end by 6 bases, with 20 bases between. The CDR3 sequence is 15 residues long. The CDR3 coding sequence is TGTGCCAGCAGTATAACAGGTCCCCTTAATTCTGAAGCTTTCTTT. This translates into CASSITGPLNSEAFF.

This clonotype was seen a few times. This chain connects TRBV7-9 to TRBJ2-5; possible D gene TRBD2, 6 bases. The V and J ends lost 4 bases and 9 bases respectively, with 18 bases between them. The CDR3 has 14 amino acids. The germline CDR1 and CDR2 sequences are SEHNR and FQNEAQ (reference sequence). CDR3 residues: CASSYSDGRLAQYF. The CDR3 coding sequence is TGTGCCAGCAGCTATTCAGACGGCAGACTAGCCCAGTACTTC.

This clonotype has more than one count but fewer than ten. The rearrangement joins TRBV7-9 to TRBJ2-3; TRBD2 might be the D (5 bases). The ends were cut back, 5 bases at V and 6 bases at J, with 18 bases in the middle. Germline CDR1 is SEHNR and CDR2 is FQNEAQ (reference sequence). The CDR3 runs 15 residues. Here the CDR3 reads CASSRLLGAGDTQYF. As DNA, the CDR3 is TGTGCCAGCAGCCGATTGCTGGGAGCTGGGGATACGCAGTATTTT. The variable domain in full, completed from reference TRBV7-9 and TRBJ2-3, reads DTGVSQNPRHKITKRGQNVTFRCDPISEHNRLYWYRQTLGQGPEFLTYFQNEAQLEKSRLLSDRFSAERPKGSFSTLEIQRTEQGDSAMYLCASSRLLGAGDTQYFGPGTRLTVL.

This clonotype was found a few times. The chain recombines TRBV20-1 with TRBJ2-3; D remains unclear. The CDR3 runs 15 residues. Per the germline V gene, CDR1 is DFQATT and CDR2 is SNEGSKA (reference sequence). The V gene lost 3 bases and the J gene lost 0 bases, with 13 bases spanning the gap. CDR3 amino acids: CSASSGLGSTDTQYF. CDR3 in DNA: TGCAGTGCTAGTTCCGGGCTTGGGAGCACAGATACGCAGTATTTT.

For the CDR3, the DNA is TGTGCCAGCAGTTTACTAGAGTATGATACGCAGTATTTT. Translated, it gives CASSLLEYDTQYF. The V call is TRBV28, the J call TRBJ2-3, with D uncertain. Looked up from germline, CDR1 is MDHEN and CDR2 is SYDVKM. The CDR3 has 13 amino acids. Trimming removed 2 bases at V and 6 bases at J, with 9 bases between.

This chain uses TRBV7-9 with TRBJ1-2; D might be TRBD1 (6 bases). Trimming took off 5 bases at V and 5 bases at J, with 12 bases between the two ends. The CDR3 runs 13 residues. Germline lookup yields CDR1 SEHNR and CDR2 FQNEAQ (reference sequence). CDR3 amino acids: CASSPTGKYGYTF. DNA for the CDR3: TGTGCCAGCAGCCCAACAGGGAAATATGGCTACACCTTC.

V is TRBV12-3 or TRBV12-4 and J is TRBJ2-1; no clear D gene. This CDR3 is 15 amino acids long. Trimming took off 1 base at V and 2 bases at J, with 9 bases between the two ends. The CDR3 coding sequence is TGTGCCAGCAGTTTAGTTAGTAGGGCCTACAATGAGCAGTTCTTC. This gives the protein CASSLVSRAYNEQFF.

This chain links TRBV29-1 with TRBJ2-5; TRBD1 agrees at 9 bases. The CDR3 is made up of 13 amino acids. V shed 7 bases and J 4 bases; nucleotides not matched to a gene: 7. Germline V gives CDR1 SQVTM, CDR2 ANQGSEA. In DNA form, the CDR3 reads TGCAGCGGGGACAGGGTTGGGGGAGAGACCCAGTACTTC. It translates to CSGDRVGGETQYF.

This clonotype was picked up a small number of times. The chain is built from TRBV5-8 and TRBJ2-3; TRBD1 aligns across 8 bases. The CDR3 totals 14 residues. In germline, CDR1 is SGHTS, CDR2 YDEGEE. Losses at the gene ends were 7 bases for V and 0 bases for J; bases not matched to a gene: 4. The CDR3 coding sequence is TGTGCCAGCGCTACAGGGGGTAGCACAGATACGCAGTATTTT. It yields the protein CASATGGSTDTQYF.

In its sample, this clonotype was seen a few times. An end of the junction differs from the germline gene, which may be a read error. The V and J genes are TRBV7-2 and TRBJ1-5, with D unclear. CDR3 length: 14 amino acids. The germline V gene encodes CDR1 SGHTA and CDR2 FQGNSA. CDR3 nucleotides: TGTGCCAGCAGCTTAGACACCGTTAACAGCAGAAGGCTTTTT. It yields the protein CASSLDTVNSRRLF. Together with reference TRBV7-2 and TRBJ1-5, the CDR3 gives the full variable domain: GAGVSQSPSNKVTEKGKDVELRCDPISGHTALYWYRQSLGQGLEFLIYFQGNSAPDKSGLPSDRFSAERTGGSVSTLTIQRTQQEDSAVYLCASSLDTVNSRRLFGDGTRLSIL.

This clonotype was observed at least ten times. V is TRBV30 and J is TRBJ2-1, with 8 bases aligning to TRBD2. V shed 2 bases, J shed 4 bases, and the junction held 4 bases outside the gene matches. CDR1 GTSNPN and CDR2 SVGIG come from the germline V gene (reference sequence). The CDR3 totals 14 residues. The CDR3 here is CAWSRGGTYNEQFF. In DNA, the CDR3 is TGTGCCTGGAGTCGCGGGGGGACGTACAATGAGCAGTTCTTC.

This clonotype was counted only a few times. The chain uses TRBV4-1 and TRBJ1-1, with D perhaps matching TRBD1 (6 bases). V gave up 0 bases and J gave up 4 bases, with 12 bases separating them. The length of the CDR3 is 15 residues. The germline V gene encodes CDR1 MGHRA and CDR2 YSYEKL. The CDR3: CASSQDAGGITEAFF. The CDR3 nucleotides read TGCGCCAGCAGCCAAGATGCCGGGGGCATCACTGAAGCTTTCTTT.

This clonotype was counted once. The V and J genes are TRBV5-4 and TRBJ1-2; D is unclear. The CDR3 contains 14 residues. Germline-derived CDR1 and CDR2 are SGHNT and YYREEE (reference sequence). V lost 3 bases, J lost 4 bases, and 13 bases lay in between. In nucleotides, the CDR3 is TGTGCCAGCAGCTCCGCGGGGTCTGGCTATGGCTACACCTTC. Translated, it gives CASSSAGSGYGYTF. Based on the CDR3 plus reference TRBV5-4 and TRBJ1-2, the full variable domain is ETGVTQSPTHLIKTRGQQVTLRCSSQSGHNTVSWYQQALGQGPQFIFQYYREEENGRGNFPPRFSGLQFPNYSSELNVNALELDDSALYLCASSSAGSGYGYTFGSGTRLTVV.

CDR3 loop: CASSRAGGAKGEAFF. The CDR3 coding sequence is TGTGCCAGCAGTCGCGCGGGGGGGGCTAAAGGAGAAGCTTTCTTT. V gene TRBV27 combines with J gene TRBJ1-1; D may be TRBD1 (6 bases). Looked up from germline, CDR1 is MNHEY and CDR2 is SMNVEV (reference sequence). V was cut by 5 bases and J by 8 bases, with 21 bases left in between. There are 15 residues in the CDR3.

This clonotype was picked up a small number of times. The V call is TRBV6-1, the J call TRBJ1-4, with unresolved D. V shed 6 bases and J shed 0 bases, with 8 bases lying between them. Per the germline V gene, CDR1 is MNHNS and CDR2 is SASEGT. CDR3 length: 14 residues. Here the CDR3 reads CASRTRATNEKLFF. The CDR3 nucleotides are TGTGCCAGCAGAACGAGGGCAACTAATGAAAAACTGTTTTTT.

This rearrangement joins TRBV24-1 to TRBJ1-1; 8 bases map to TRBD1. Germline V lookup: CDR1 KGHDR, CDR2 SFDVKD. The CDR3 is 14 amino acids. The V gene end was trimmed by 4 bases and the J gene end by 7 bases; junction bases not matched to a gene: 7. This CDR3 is CATSENSGGNEAFF. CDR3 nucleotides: TGTGCCACCAGTGAGAACTCAGGGGGCAATGAAGCTTTCTTT.

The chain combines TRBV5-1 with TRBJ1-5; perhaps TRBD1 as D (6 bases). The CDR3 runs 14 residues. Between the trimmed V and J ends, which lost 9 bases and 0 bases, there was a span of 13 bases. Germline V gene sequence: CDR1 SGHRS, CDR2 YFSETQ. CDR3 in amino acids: CATLPDSSNQPQHF. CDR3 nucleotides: TGCGCCACACTCCCGGACAGTAGCAATCAGCCCCAGCATTTT.

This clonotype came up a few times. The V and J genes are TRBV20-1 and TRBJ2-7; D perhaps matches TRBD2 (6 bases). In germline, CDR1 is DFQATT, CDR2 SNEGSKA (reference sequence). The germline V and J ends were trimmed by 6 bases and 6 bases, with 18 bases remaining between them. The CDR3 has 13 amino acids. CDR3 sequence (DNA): TGCAGTGCCCGGGGCGCGGGATCAGTCGAGCAGTACGTC. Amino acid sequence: CSARGAGSVEQYV.

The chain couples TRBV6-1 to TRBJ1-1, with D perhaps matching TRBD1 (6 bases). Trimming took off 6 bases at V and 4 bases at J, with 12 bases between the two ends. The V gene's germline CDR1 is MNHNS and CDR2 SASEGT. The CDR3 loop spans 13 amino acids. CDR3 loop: CASSHRVGTEAFF. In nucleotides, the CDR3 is TGTGCCAGCAGCCACAGGGTTGGCACTGAAGCTTTCTTT.

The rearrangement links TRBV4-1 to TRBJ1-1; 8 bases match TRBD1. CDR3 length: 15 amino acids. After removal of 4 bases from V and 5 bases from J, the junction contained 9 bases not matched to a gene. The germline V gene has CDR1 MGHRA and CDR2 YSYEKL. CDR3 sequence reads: CASSPKQGGSTEAFF. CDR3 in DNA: TGCGCCAGCAGCCCGAAACAGGGGGGCTCAACTGAAGCTTTCTTT.